Listed here are 31 T cell receptor beta chains from one sample, sequenced in a study of Tregs in tolerant kidney transplant recipients. The method was immunoSEQ multiplex PCR; TCRdb's version includes in-frame clones alone and lacks a portion of them. The table records about 240,000 clones, approximately 83% of them present only once. Source material: CD4+ T cells from blood. These receptors came from a human donor in good health.

This clone was seen a single time. The chain combines TRBV2 with TRBJ2-4; D possibly matches TRBD1 or TRBD2 (5 bases each). The V end lost 1 base, the J end lost 1 base, and 11 bases lay between the germline ends. The CDR3 sequence is 16 residues long. The germline gives CDR1 SNHLY, CDR2 FYNNEI. Written as DNA, the CDR3 is TGTGCCAGCAGTGAAGGCCTAGGGGAGGCCAAAAACATTCAGTACTTC. It encodes CASSEGLGEAKNIQYF.

About this clone itself: Additional DNA sequences in this sample encode the identical CDR3. The V call is TRBV5-1, the J call TRBJ1-2, with D tentatively TRBD1 (6 bases). V lost 0 bases and J lost 4, with 10 bases in between. The CDR3 loop spans 14 amino acids. Germline lookup yields CDR1 SGHRS and CDR2 YFSETQ. CDR3 DNA: TGCGCCAGCAGCTTGGTTGGAGGGGGCTATGGCTACACCTTC. Its translation: CASSLVGGGYGYTF. The whole variable domain, filled in from reference TRBV5-1 and TRBJ1-2, reads KAGVTQTPRYLIKTRGQQVTLSCSPISGHRSVSWYQQTPGQGLQFLFEYFSETQRNKGNFPGRFSGRQFSNSRSEMNVSTLELGDSALYLCASSLVGGGYGYTFGSGTRLTVV.

The chain has TRBV29-1 and TRBJ2-1; 8 nucleotides match TRBD1. The V gene end was trimmed by 4 bases and the J gene end by 9 bases; junction bases not matched to a gene: 20. This CDR3 has 17 amino acids. In germline, CDR1 is SQVTM, CDR2 ANQGSEA. The CDR3 loop is CSVVRLVWQGAGGEQFF. The DNA of the CDR3 is TGCAGCGTTGTACGTTTGGTGTGGCAGGGGGCAGGCGGTGAGCAGTTCTTC.

The rearrangement joins TRBV7-9 to TRBJ1-1; D possibly corresponds to TRBD1 (5 bases). Trimming took off 7 bases at V and 1 base at J, with 16 bases between the two ends. Germline CDR1 reads SEHNR; CDR2 reads FQNEAQ (reference sequence). The length of the CDR3 is 15 residues. Here the CDR3 DNA reads TGTGCCAGCACCGGGACCCCACTATCGAACACTGAAGCTTTCTTT. Translation: CASTGTPLSNTEAFF.

The chain couples TRBV6-1 to TRBJ1-2; D is undetermined. Germline V gene data show CDR1 as MNHNS and CDR2 as SASEGT. Trimming shortened V by 3 bases and J by 2 bases, and 10 bases separated the two germline ends. This CDR3 region has 14 residues. This chain's CDR3 is CASSEPKGNYGYTF. CDR3 sequence (DNA): TGTGCCAGCAGTGAGCCCAAGGGCAACTATGGCTACACCTTC.

The CDR3 spells CASSPPLSTDTQYF. The CDR3 DNA reads as TGTGCCAGCAGTCCCCCCCTTAGCACAGATACGCAGTATTTT. The chain uses TRBV25-1 and TRBJ2-3; D uncertain. V lost 5 bases to trimming and J lost 0 bases, with 9 bases between them. Germline V CDR1 and CDR2: MGHDK, SYGVNS. The CDR3 sequence is 14 residues long. Using reference TRBV25-1 and TRBJ2-3 for the parts outside the CDR3, the full variable domain is EADIYQTPRYLVIGTGKKITLECSQTMGHDKMYWYQQDPGMELHLIHYSYGVNSTEKGDLSSESTVSRIRTEHFPLTLESARPSHTSQYLCASSPPLSTDTQYFGPGTRLTVL.

This chain uses TRBV2 with TRBJ2-3; no clear D. Germline V gene data show CDR1 as SNHLY and CDR2 as FYNNEI. There are 14 residues in the CDR3. The germline V and J ends were trimmed by 1 base and 3 bases, with 8 bases remaining between them. The CDR3 spells CASSEGFRTDTQYF. The CDR3 DNA reads as TGTGCCAGCAGTGAAGGTTTCCGAACAGATACGCAGTATTTT.

V and J are TRBV5-1 and TRBJ2-3, with D hard to call. This CDR3 region has 17 residues. With 0 bases removed from V and 5 bases from J, the gap between germline ends came to 19 bases. Germline V gives CDR1 SGHRS, CDR2 YFSETQ. The CDR3 nucleotides read TGCGCCAGCAGCTTGGAGTTAGCAGTAGGAGCAGGAGATACGCAGTATTTT. Encoded protein: CASSLELAVGAGDTQYF.

This clone is a singleton in its sample. The V call is TRBV19, the J call TRBJ1-5; D is unresolved. Trimming stripped 4 bases from V and 2 bases from J, with 9 bases between. This CDR3 is 14 amino acids long. Germline assignment: CDR1 LNHDA and CDR2 SQIVND (reference sequence). CDR3 in DNA: TGTGCCAGTAGTAATCGGAAGGGCAATCAGCCCCAGCATTTT. Translating gives CASSNRKGNQPQHF.

J is TRBJ2-5 and V is TRBV6-1; 9 bases line up with TRBD1. The germline V gene encodes CDR1 MNHNS and CDR2 SASEGT. The CDR3 contains 14 residues. V lost 8 bases, J lost 5 bases, and 9 bases stayed unmatched. The CDR3, as DNA: TGTGCCAGCGGCCCGGGACAGGGATGGGAGACCCAGTACTTC. Translated: CASGPGQGWETQYF.

This chain connects TRBV9 to TRBJ1-1, with 7 positions matching TRBD1. This CDR3 spans 14 amino acids. Germline CDR1 and CDR2: SGDLS and YYNGEE. J gave up 1 base and V 4 bases, and 4 bases lay outside the gene matches. The CDR3 region is CASSPRTGNTEAFF. The CDR3 region has the DNA TGTGCCAGCAGCCCCCGGACAGGGAACACTGAAGCTTTCTTT. Full variable domain (remainder filled in from reference TRBV9 and TRBJ1-1): DSGVTQTPKHLITATGQRVTLRCSPRSGDLSVYWYQQSLDQGLQFLIQYYNGEERAKGNILERFSAQQFPDLHSELNLSSLELGDSALYFCASSPRTGNTEAFFGQGTRLTVV.

The chain links TRBV5-1 to TRBJ2-1, with a possible D match to TRBD2 (7 bases). The germline V gene has CDR1 SGHRS and CDR2 YFSETQ. Trimming stripped 0 bases from V and 2 bases from J, with 12 bases between. The CDR3 covers 16 residues. DNA of the CDR3: TGCGCCAGCAGCTTGGGTCGCGGGGGCACCTACAATGAGCAGTTCTTC. Translation gives CASSLGRGGTYNEQFF.

The CDR3 bases are TGCGCCAGCAGCTTGGCCCCCCTAGGAACTAACTATGGCTACACCTTC. Translation: CASSLAPLGTNYGYTF. The rearrangement links TRBV5-1 to TRBJ1-2, with D hard to call. The CDR3 extends over 16 amino acids. Germline CDR1 SGHRS, CDR2 YFSETQ. The V end was cut by 0 bases, the J end by 0 bases, with 12 bases between.

The V and J genes are TRBV6-5 and TRBJ1-2, with 9 bases fitting TRBD1. There are 15 residues in the CDR3. Germline CDR1 MNHEY, CDR2 SVGAGI. V lost 6 bases to trimming and J lost 6 bases; unmatched junction nucleotides: 11. The CDR3 protein is CASREPGQGGNGYTF. CDR3 bases: TGTGCCAGCAGAGAGCCGGGACAGGGAGGAAATGGCTACACCTTC.

The chain carries TRBV5-4 and TRBJ2-2; 10 positions match TRBD2. CDR3 length: 16 residues. After removal of 2 bases from V and 5 bases from J, the junction contained 6 bases not matched to a gene. CDR1 is SGHNT and CDR2 is YYREEE in the germline V gene (reference sequence). The CDR3 loop reads CASSFGPLAGTGELFF. CDR3 bases: TGTGCCAGCAGCTTCGGCCCACTAGCGGGAACCGGGGAGCTGTTTTTT.

This clone was counted once. The chain links TRBV6-4 to TRBJ1-1; D not resolved. This CDR3 contains 17 residues. V was pared by 8 bases and J by 0 bases, with 22 bases between. Germline V CDR1 and CDR2: MRHNA, SNTAGT. In nucleotides, the CDR3 is TGTGCCAGCCGACGTTTTGGGAGCGAGTCGATGAACACTGAAGCTTTCTTT. Protein: CASRRFGSESMNTEAFF.

A word on this clone: The sample has other DNA sequences that encode this CDR3 too. The chain employs TRBV7-9 and TRBJ1-4, with D perhaps TRBD1 (5 bases). CDR3 length: 15 residues. Germline values: CDR1 SEHNR, CDR2 FQNEAQ (reference sequence). The V end lost 2 bases, the J end lost 0 bases, and 7 bases lay between the germline ends. CDR3 nucleotides: TGTGCCAGCAGCTTACAAGGGGCAACTAATGAAAAACTGTTTTTT. Protein sequence: CASSLQGATNEKLFF. Full variable domain (rest looked up from reference TRBV7-9 and TRBJ1-4): DTGVSQNPRHKITKRGQNVTFRCDPISEHNRLYWYRQTLGQGPEFLTYFQNEAQLEKSRLLSDRFSAERPKGSFSTLEIQRTEQGDSAMYLCASSLQGATNEKLFFGSGTQLSVL.

The chain links TRBV5-1 to TRBJ2-5; maybe TRBD1 (6 bases). The DNA matches TRBJ2-7 better at its end, which makes the J call doubtful. Germline CDR1 reads SGHRS; CDR2 reads YFSETQ. CDR3 length: 13 amino acids. In nucleotides, the CDR3 is TGCGCCAGCACAAGGGGGAGCGGCCACGAGCAGTACTTC. Its protein is CASTRGSGHEQYF.

CDR3 DNA sequence: TGTGCCAGTAGGTTGACGGGGTTAGCCAAAAACATTCAGTACTTC. It is translated as CASRLTGLAKNIQYF. This chain uses TRBV19 with TRBJ2-4; D perhaps matches TRBD2 (5 bases). The CDR3 length is 15 residues. Trimming removed 6 bases at V and 0 bases at J, with 12 bases between. The germline V gene has CDR1 LNHDA and CDR2 SQIVND (reference sequence).

The CDR3 DNA reads TGCGCCAGCAGCTTGGGGCAGGGAGGGGGGAACACTGAAGCTTTCTTT. This sequence encodes CASSLGQGGGNTEAFF. The chain carries TRBV5-1 and TRBJ1-1; D is perhaps TRBD1 (6 bases). The CDR3 extends over 16 amino acids. Trimming removed 0 bases from V and 1 base from J, with 13 bases in between. Germline V gives CDR1 SGHRS, CDR2 YFSETQ.

V gene TRBV6-5 combines with J gene TRBJ1-3; no clear D. The CDR3 loop spans 15 amino acids. CDR1 and CDR2 from the germline V gene are MNHEY and SVGAGI. V was clipped by 0 bases and J by 3 bases, with 9 bases between them. The CDR3 bases are TGTGCCAGCAGTTACTCCCCCAATTTTGGAAACACCATATATTTT. Its protein is CASSYSPNFGNTIYF.

The chain has TRBV7-6 and TRBJ2-5, with 7 bases matching TRBD1. This CDR3 is 16 amino acids long. The V gene end was trimmed by 5 bases and the J gene end by 4 bases; junction bases not matched to a gene: 13. CDR1 and CDR2 from the germline V gene are SGHVS and FNYEAQ. CDR3 coding DNA: TGTGCCAGCAGCCCCAAGGGCCAGGGGGTCGCAGAGACCCAGTACTTC. It translates to CASSPKGQGVAETQYF.

The V call is TRBV12-5, the J call TRBJ1-1; TRBD1 is a possible D gene (6 bases). Per the germline V gene, CDR1 is LGHNT and CDR2 is FRNRAP. The V and J ends lost 3 bases and 3 bases respectively, with 8 bases between them. This CDR3 region has 13 residues. CDR3 bases: TGTGCTAGTGGTTTAGAGGGGGACACTGAAGCTTTCTTT. Translating it yields CASGLEGDTEAFF.

V gene TRBV19 combines with J gene TRBJ1-1; TRBD1 is a possible D gene (6 bases). CDR1 and CDR2 from the germline V gene are LNHDA and SQIVND (reference sequence). The CDR3 runs 14 residues. V was clipped by 3 bases and J by 4 bases, with 12 bases between them. The CDR3 nucleotides are TGTGCCAGTAGTATCGCACAGGGCCGCACTGAAGCTTTCTTT. It yields the protein CASSIAQGRTEAFF.

The chain has TRBV20-1 and TRBJ2-7; D is ambiguous. Trimming removed 6 bases from V and 5 bases from J, with 11 bases in between. Looked up from germline, CDR1 is DFQATT and CDR2 is SNEGSKA (reference sequence). The length of the CDR3 is 11 residues. The CDR3 region has the DNA TGCAGTGCCAATAAGTACGACGAGCAGTACTTC. It is translated as CSANKYDEQYF.

The chain joins TRBV7-2 to TRBJ2-3, with 14 bases matching TRBD2. The CDR3 extends over 16 amino acids. J was trimmed by 6 bases and V by 3 bases; bases with no gene match: 5. From germline, CDR1 is SGHTA and CDR2 FQGNSA. The CDR3 reads CASSFRLAGGSDTQYF. In DNA form, the CDR3 reads TGTGCCAGCAGCTTCCGACTAGCGGGAGGGTCCGATACGCAGTATTTT.

In its sample, this clone was seen once. V and J are TRBV29-1 and TRBJ2-3, with 9 positions matching TRBD2. J was trimmed by 0 bases and V by 5 bases; bases with no gene match: 6. Germline V gives CDR1 SQVTM, CDR2 ANQGSEA. This CDR3 comprises 15 residues. The CDR3 coding sequence is TGCAGCGTTCCCCCCCTAGCGGGGAGCACAGATACGCAGTATTTT. Protein sequence: CSVPPLAGSTDTQYF.

The chain recombines TRBV6-5 with TRBJ2-1; D unresolved. The V gene lost 5 bases and the J gene lost 1 base, with 12 bases spanning the gap. Germline assignment: CDR1 MNHEY and CDR2 SVGAGI. This CDR3 is 15 amino acids long. DNA of the CDR3: TGTGCCAGCAGTCCCCAGATGGGATCCTACAATGAGCAGTTCTTC. Amino acid sequence: CASSPQMGSYNEQFF.

The chain combines TRBV19 with TRBJ2-7, with D possibly being TRBD2 (6 bases). This CDR3 is 15 amino acids long. Germline CDR1 reads LNHDA; CDR2 reads SQIVND (reference sequence). With 1 base removed from V and 1 base from J, the gap between germline ends came to 11 bases. CDR3 nucleotides: TGTGCCAGTAGTATAGCCCCGACTAGTTCCTACGAGCAGTACTTC. This encodes CASSIAPTSSYEQYF.

This clone was recorded once. The CDR3 loop reads CASSLVLGPEAGEKLFF. Here the CDR3 DNA reads TGCGCCAGCAGCTTGGTTTTAGGACCAGAAGCAGGTGAAAAACTGTTTTTT. The V gene is TRBV5-1, the J gene TRBJ1-4; D call uncertain. V was clipped by 0 bases and J by 7 bases, with 19 bases between them. Germline CDR1 reads SGHRS; CDR2 reads YFSETQ. The CDR3 spans 17 residues.

This sequence joins TRBV4-1 and TRBJ2-6; D not certain. V was pared by 3 bases and J by 0 bases, with 9 bases between. The germline CDR1 and CDR2 sequences are MGHRA and YSYEKL. CDR3 size: 16 residues. DNA for the CDR3: TGCGCCAGCAGCCATCCCCTAAACTCTGGGGCCAACGTCCTGACTTTC. Protein sequence: CASSHPLNSGANVLTF.